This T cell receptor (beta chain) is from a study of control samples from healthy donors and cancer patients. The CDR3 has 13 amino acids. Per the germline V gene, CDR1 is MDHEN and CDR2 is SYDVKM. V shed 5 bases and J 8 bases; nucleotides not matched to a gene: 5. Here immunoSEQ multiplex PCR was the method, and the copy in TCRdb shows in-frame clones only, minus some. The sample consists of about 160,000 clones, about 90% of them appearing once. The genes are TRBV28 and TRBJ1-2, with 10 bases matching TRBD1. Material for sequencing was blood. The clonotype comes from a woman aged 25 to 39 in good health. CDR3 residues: CASSQDRGRGYTF. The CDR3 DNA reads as TGTGCCAGCAGTCAAGACAGGGGGCGGGGCTACACCTTC.